This entry lists 21 T cell receptor beta chains sequenced from one sample in a study of blood T cell repertoires in COVID-19. The table came from immunoSEQ multiplex PCR; TCRdb's copy has only in-frame clones and leaves some out. The sample holds 300,000 to 450,000 clones, 88% seen once. The specimen sequenced was PBMCs or T cells enriched from blood (not recorded which). These receptors all stem from a woman aged 25 to 39 who had been exposed to COVID-19.

This chain joins TRBV5-6 and TRBJ1-1; 8 bases are a match to TRBD1. CDR1 and CDR2 (germline): SGHDT, YYEEEE. After removal of 5 bases from V and 2 bases from J, the junction contained 5 bases not matched to a gene. The CDR3 runs 14 residues. The CDR3 DNA is TGTGCCAGCAGGGGGACAGGCGCAAACACTGAAGCTTTCTTT. It codes for CASRGTGANTEAFF.

V gene TRBV7-9 combines with J gene TRBJ1-1; D is uncertain. The V end lost 5 bases, the J end lost 0 bases, and 13 bases lay between the germline ends. Per germline, CDR1 SEHNR and CDR2 FQNEAQ (reference sequence). The CDR3 sequence is 15 residues long. CDR3 in amino acids: CASSPVGQLNTEAFF. The CDR3 DNA follows: TGTGCCAGCAGCCCCGTGGGCCAGTTGAACACTGAAGCTTTCTTT.

The chain has TRBV19 and TRBJ2-1; 7 bases agree with TRBD1. Per the germline V gene, CDR1 is LNHDA and CDR2 is SQIVND (reference sequence). J was trimmed by 4 bases and V by 8 bases; bases with no gene match: 14. CDR3 length equals 16 residues. CDR3 residues: CASRARGDSLYNEQFF. The CDR3 bases are TGTGCCAGTCGCGCGAGAGGGGACAGTTTATACAATGAGCAGTTCTTC.

This chain joins TRBV7-3 and TRBJ1-1; 10 nucleotides line up with TRBD1. Germline V gene lookup returns CDR1 SGHTA and CDR2 FQGTGA. The CDR3 extends over 14 amino acids. V dropped 5 bases and J dropped 6; count of bases not matched to a gene: 6. DNA for the CDR3: TGTGCCAGCAGCCCGGACAGGGGGAGCCCTGAAGCTTTCTTT. Residues: CASSPDRGSPEAFF.

The chain uses TRBV9 and TRBJ2-3; D is possibly TRBD2 (5 bases). The germline V and J ends were trimmed by 4 bases and 0 bases, with 12 bases remaining between them. The CDR3 runs to 15 residues. The germline V gene has CDR1 SGDLS and CDR2 YYNGEE. Written as DNA, the CDR3 is TGTGCCAGCAGCCCCTGGGAGCACAGCACAGATACGCAGTATTTT. The encoded protein is CASSPWEHSTDTQYF.

The gene calls are TRBV3-1 (or the pseudogene TRBV3-2) and TRBJ1-6, with 9 bases identical to TRBD1. The CDR3 length is 13 residues. V lost 8 bases and J lost 8; bases outside the gene matches: 4. The germline V gene has CDR1 LGHDT and CDR2 YNNKEL (reference sequence). CDR3 region: CASGQGMYSPLHF. In nucleotides, the CDR3 is TGTGCCAGCGGACAGGGGATGTATTCACCCCTCCACTTT.

The chain joins TRBV7-9 to TRBJ1-2, with 7 bases fitting TRBD1. The CDR3 has 12 residues. Trimming took 3 bases from V and 7 from J; bases not matched to a gene: 2. Germline lookup yields CDR1 SEHNR and CDR2 FQNEAQ (reference sequence). CDR3 nucleotide sequence: TGTGCCAGCAGCTTGGGGACAGCTGGCTACACCTTC. Translation: CASSLGTAGYTF.

The sample holds one count of this clone. The chain recombines TRBV19 with TRBJ1-1; D not resolved. The CDR3 extends over 11 amino acids. From germline, CDR1 is LNHDA and CDR2 SQIVND (reference sequence). Trimming took off 3 bases at V and 8 bases at J, with 7 bases between the two ends. In DNA form, the CDR3 reads TGTGCCAGTAGTATTTTGCAGGAAGCTTTCTTT. It yields the protein CASSILQEAFF.

V gene TRBV7-9 combines with J gene TRBJ2-2; TRBD2 agrees at 11 bases. The CDR3 has 18 amino acids. V gave up 2 bases and J gave up 0 bases; unmatched junction bases: 5. Germline V gene data show CDR1 as SEHNR and CDR2 as FQNEAQ (reference sequence). The DNA for the CDR3 is TGTGCCAGCAGCTTACTGACTAGCGGGGTCGCGAACACCGGGGAGCTGTTTTTT. It codes for CASSLLTSGVANTGELFF.

The V call is TRBV27, the J call TRBJ1-2; 7 bases are a match to TRBD1. Unmatched junction bases numbered 6, after V lost 5 bases and J lost 6 bases. This CDR3 is 13 amino acids long. Germline V gene data show CDR1 as MNHEY and CDR2 as SMNVEV (reference sequence). This chain's CDR3 is CASSRPGQNGYTF. CDR3 DNA: TGTGCCAGCAGTCGCCCGGGACAGAATGGCTACACCTTC.

The chain employs TRBV2 and TRBJ2-7; D is unclear. The V gene lost 1 base and the J gene lost 0 bases, with 7 bases spanning the gap. CDR1 and CDR2 from the germline V gene are SNHLY and FYNNEI. The CDR3 totals 14 residues. CDR3 coding DNA: TGTGCCAGCAGTGAAGGCAGGAACTCCTACGAGCAGTACTTC. It translates to CASSEGRNSYEQYF.

The chain employs TRBV12-5 and TRBJ2-3, with 7 bases fitting TRBD2. V was clipped by 2 bases and J by 3 bases; unmatched bases: 8. Germline loops: CDR1 LGHNT, CDR2 FRNRAP. This CDR3 is 16 amino acids long. The CDR3 DNA sequence: TGTGCTAGTGGTTTGCAAAATAGCGGGTTTACAGATACGCAGTATTTT. Translation gives CASGLQNSGFTDTQYF.

The chain joins TRBV12-3 or TRBV12-4 to TRBJ1-2; TRBD1 matches at 8 bases. There are 13 residues in the CDR3. Losses at the gene ends were 2 bases for V and 5 bases for J; bases not matched to a gene: 1. The CDR3 bases are TGTGCCAGCAGTTTACAGGGGGCGTATGGCTACACCTTC. Translation: CASSLQGAYGYTF.

The rearrangement links TRBV7-3 to TRBJ2-7; 7 bases fit TRBD2. The CDR3 extends over 21 amino acids. V dropped 2 bases and J dropped 0; count of bases not matched to a gene: 22. CDR1 and CDR2 (germline): SGHTA, FQGTGA. The CDR3 region has the DNA TGTGCCAGCAGCTTACTCCCCCCCCTAGCGGACGACAACCAAAGCTCCTACGAGCAGTACTTC. This gives the protein CASSLLPPLADDNQSSYEQYF.

This rearrangement joins TRBV12-3 or TRBV12-4 to TRBJ1-6, with 7 positions matching TRBD1. The CDR3 extends over 13 amino acids. J lost 7 bases, V lost 6 bases, and 3 bases had no gene match. DNA for the CDR3: TGTGCCAGCAGCCGGGACAGCAATTCACCCCTCCACTTT. It translates to CASSRDSNSPLHF.

J is TRBJ1-2 and V is TRBV4-1; unclear D gene. The CDR3 totals 14 residues. In germline, CDR1 is MGHRA, CDR2 YSYEKL. The V end was cut by 0 bases, the J end by 3 bases, with 8 bases between. The CDR3 is CASSQDRPDYGYTF. The CDR3 nucleotides are TGCGCCAGCAGCCAAGATCGTCCGGACTATGGCTACACCTTC.

This clone was recorded only once. V is TRBV25-1 and J is TRBJ1-1; D is undetermined. The CDR3 length is 13 residues. Germline CDR1 reads MGHDK; CDR2 reads SYGVNS. Deletions cut 2 bases from V and 1 base from J, with 5 bases between. This chain's CDR3 is CASSETRNTEAFF. The CDR3 DNA follows: TGTGCCAGCAGTGAAACGCGGAACACTGAAGCTTTCTTT. Drawing the rest from reference TRBV25-1 and TRBJ1-1, the complete variable domain is EADIYQTPRYLVIGTGKKITLECSQTMGHDKMYWYQQDPGMELHLIHYSYGVNSTEKGDLSSESTVSRIRTEHFPLTLESARPSHTSQYLCASSETRNTEAFFGQGTRLTVV.

The gene calls are TRBV6-2 or TRBV6-3 and TRBJ2-7; 14 bases are shared with TRBD2. CDR1 and CDR2 from the germline V gene are MNHEY and SVGEGT. With 2 bases clipped from V and 6 bases from J, the junction kept 3 bases outside the gene matches. The CDR3 runs 15 residues. CDR3 loop: CASSYGTSGRTEQYF. The CDR3 region has the DNA TGTGCCAGCAGTTACGGGACTAGCGGGAGAACCGAGCAGTACTTC.

This chain joins TRBV7-3 and TRBJ1-1, with D possibly being TRBD1 (5 bases). The CDR3 contains 17 residues. V was trimmed by 3 bases and J by 0 bases, leaving 17 bases between them. Per the germline V gene, CDR1 is SGHTA and CDR2 is FQGTGA. CDR3 DNA sequence: TGTGCCAGCAGCTTCTCGCGGGGCCGGACTGTGAACACTGAAGCTTTCTTT. Residues: CASSFSRGRTVNTEAFF.

V usage is TRBV30 and J usage is TRBJ2-5, with D perhaps matching TRBD2 (5 bases). The CDR3 has 13 amino acids. The V gene's germline CDR1 is GTSNPN and CDR2 SVGIG (reference sequence). Trimming left V 5 bases short and J 4 bases short, with 14 bases between. This CDR3 is CAWSGNSGETQYF. In nucleotides, the CDR3 is TGTGCCTGGTCGGGAAATTCGGGAGAGACCCAGTACTTC.

This clone has only one observation. In DNA form, the CDR3 reads TGTGCCAGCAGTGTCGAGGGGGCTCTTAATTCACCCCTCCACTTT. Protein sequence: CASSVEGALNSPLHF. The chain employs TRBV2 and TRBJ1-6, with 7 bases matching TRBD1. This CDR3 contains 15 residues. Per the germline V gene, CDR1 is SNHLY and CDR2 is FYNNEI. Trimming cost V 4 bases and J 6 bases; bases outside gene matches: 6.